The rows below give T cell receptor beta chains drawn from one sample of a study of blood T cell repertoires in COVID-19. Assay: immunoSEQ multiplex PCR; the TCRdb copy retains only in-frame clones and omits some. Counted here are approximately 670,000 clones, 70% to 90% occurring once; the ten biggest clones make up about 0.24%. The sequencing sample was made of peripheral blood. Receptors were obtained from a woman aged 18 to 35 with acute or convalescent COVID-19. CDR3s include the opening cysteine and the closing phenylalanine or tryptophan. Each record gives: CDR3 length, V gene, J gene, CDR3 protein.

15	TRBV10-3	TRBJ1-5	CAISEWGQGEEPQHF
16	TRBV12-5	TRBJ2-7	CASGLGPGTGPGEQYF
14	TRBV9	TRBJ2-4	CASSVGSGQNIQYF
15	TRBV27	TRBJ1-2	CASSLSVTETWGYTF
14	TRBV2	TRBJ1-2	CASRDRGLNYGYTF
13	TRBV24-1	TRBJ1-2	CATSDKRGYGYTF
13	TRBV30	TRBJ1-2	CAWSETGTYGYTF
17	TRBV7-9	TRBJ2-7	CASSSQAGGLITDEQYF
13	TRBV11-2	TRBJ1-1	CASSRPGNTEAFF
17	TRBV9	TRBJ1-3	CASSVDGQGAQGNTIYF
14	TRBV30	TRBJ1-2	CAWSAQALNYGYTF
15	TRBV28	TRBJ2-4	CASSEGGLAKNIQYF
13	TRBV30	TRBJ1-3	CAWSVQGGNTIYF
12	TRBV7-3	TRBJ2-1	CASSLWGGEQFF
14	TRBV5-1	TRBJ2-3	CASSPDRDGDTQYF
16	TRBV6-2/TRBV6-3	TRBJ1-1	CASSYTAGVVNTEAFF
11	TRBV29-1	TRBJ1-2	CSSGQNYGYTF
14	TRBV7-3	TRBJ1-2	CASSWGTPGGGYTF
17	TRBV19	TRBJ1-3	CASSTLTGSSSGNTIYF
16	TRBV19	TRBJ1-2	CASGNLAPPLGYGYTF
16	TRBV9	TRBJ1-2	CASSVESNRGPYGYTF
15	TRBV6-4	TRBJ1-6	CASSDGGGTNSPLHF
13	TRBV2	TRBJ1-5	CASRFHPSQPQHF
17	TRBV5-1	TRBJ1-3	CASSWGPVGSSGNTIYF
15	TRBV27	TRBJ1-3	CASSSLTEAGNTIYF
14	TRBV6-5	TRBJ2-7	CASNTRGLSYEQYF
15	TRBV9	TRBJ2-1	CASSVGTRSYNEQFF
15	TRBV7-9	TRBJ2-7	CASSPTQRHPYEQYF
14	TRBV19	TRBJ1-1	CASSIGQAPRGAFF
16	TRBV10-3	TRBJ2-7	CAISAGTSGVTYEQYF
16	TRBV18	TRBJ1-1	CASSPEGQGQNTEAFF
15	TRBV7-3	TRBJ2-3	CASSPGGQGSSTQYF
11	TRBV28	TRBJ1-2	CASDGTGGYTF
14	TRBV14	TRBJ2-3	CASSRTSGPSTQYF
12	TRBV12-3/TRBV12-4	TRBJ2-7	CASSLTYYEQYF
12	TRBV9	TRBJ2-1	CASSAQGNEQFF
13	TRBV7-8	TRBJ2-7	CASSLGQLYEQYF
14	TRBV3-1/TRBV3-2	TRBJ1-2	CASSHKATYRGYTF
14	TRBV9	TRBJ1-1	CASSVGHPNTEAFF
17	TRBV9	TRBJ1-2	CASSPPGQTPLAYGYTF
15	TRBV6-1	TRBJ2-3	CASSDAAVSTDTQYF
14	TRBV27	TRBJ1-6	CASSWAGGDSPLHF
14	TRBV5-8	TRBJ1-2	CASSLHRDSYGYTF
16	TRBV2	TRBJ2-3	CASTVSSGDYTDTQYF
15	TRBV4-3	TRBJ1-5	CASSPDRVLNQPQHF
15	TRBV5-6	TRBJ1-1	CASRLGPVSGTEAFF
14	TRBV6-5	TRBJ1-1	CASSQNRDSPEAFF
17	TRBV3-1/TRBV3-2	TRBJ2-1	CASSQERNAGVEDEQFF
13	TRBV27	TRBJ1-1	CASSTDTENEAFF
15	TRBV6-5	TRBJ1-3	CASKELVSSGNTIYF
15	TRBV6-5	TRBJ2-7	CASSYQGASSYEQYF
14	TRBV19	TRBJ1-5	CASSHPGRNQPQHF
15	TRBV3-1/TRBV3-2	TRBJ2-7	CASSQDWTGIYEQYF
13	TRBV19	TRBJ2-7	CASSIPQSYEQYF
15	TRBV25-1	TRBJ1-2	CASSEWRGSNYGYTF
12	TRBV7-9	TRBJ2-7	CASSFGANEQYF
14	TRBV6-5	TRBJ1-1	CASRATGGEIAAFF
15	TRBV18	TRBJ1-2	CASSSGGQGVYGYTF
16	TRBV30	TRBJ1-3	CAWSEGHILPGNTIYF